What follows is one TCR beta chain and its context. This record comes from a study of PD-1 blockade in classical Hodgkin lymphoma. Sequencing used immunoSEQ multiplex PCR; TCRdb keeps in-frame clones, though not all of them. The sample lists tens of thousands of clones, approximately 70% seen once, with around 4% in the top ten. Relapses following autologous stem cell transplantation were seen in all patients, with brentuximab vedotin exposure varying. Per the germline V gene, CDR1 is LGHNA and CDR2 is YSLEER. This CDR3 is built from 14 residues. With 4 bases clipped from V and 9 bases from J, the junction kept 2 bases outside the gene matches.

The sequenced sample was peripheral blood mononuclear cells (PBMCs), obtained before the second cycle of nivolumab. The chain is built from TRBV4-3 and TRBJ2-1, with 14 nucleotides matching TRBD2. The origin of this receptor is a human donor with classical Hodgkin lymphoma. CDR3 residues: CASSPGLAGVEQFF. In DNA form, the CDR3 reads TGCGCCAGCAGCCCGGGACTAGCGGGAGTTGAGCAGTTCTTC.